This TCR beta chain is from a study of T cells in Graves' hyperthyroidism and ophthalmopathy. Points from the study as a whole: Ophthalmopathy could be told apart from stable hyperthyroidism with a 13 V-J model.

The ends were cut back, 8 bases at V and 3 bases at J, with 18 bases in the middle. The CDR3 is 15 amino acids. RNA transcripts gave rise to amplified TCR beta CDR3 regions. An initial round of RT-PCR targeting the TCR CDR3 relied on the HTBI primer set. Each CDR3 protein gets one entry after TCRdb re-called the multiplex PCR reads with MiXCR. The sample has 400,000 to 550,000 distinct CDR3 sequences, about 15% seen once. The table lists this clonotype with many counts. Its antigen remains unknown. This clonotype originated in a woman aged 18 to 35 with Graves' hyperthyroidism. This sequence joins TRBV12-3 or TRBV12-4 and TRBJ2-3, with D perhaps TRBD2 (6 bases). What was sequenced was blood. The CDR3 nucleotides are TGTGCCAGCGGGGTAGGGAGCGGAGGGACAGATACGCAGTATTTT. It codes for CASGVGSGGTDTQYF.